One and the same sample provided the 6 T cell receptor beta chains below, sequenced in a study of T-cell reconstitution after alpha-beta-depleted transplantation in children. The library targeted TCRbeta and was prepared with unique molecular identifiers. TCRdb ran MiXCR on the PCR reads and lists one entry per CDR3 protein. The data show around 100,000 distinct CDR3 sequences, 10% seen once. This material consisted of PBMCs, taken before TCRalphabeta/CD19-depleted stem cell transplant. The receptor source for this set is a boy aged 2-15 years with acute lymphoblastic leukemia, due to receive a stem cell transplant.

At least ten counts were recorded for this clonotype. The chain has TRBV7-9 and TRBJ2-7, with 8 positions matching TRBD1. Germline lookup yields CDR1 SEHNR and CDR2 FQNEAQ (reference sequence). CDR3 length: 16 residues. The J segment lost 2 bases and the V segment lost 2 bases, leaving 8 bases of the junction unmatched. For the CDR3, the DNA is TGTGCCAGCAGCTTAAGGGGCGGACAGGGAACCTACGAGCAGTACTTC. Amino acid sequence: CASSLRGGQGTYEQYF.

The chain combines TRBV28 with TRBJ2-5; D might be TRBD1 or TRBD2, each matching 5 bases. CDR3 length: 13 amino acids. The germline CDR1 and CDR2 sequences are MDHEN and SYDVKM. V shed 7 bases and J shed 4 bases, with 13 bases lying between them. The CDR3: CASTSGGRETQYF. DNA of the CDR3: TGTGCCAGCACCAGTGGGGGAAGAGAGACCCAGTACTTC. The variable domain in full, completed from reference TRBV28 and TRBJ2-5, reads DVKVTQSSRYLVKRTGEKVFLECVQDMDHENMFWYRQDPGLGLRLIYFSYDVKMKEKGDIPEGYSVSREKKERFSLILESASTNQTSMYLCASTSGGRETQYFGPGTRLLVL.

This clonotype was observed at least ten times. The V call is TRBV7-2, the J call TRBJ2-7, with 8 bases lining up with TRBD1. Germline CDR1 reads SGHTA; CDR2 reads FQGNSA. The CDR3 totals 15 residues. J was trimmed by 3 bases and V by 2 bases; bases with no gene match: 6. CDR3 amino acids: CASSLRAGGYYEQYF. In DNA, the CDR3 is TGTGCCAGCAGCTTACGGGCAGGGGGCTACTACGAGCAGTACTTC.

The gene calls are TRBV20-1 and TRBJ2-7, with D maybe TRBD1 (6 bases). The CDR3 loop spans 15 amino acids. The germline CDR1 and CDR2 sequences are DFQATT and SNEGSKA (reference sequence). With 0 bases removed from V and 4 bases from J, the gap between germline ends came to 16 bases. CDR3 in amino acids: CSARDGGANPYEQYF. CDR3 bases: TGCAGTGCTAGAGATGGGGGCGCGAATCCTTACGAGCAGTACTTC.

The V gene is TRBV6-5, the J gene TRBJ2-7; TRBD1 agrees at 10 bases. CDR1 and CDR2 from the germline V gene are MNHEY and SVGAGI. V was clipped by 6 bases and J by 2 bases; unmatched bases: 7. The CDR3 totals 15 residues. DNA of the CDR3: TGTGCCAGCAGCAGGGACAGGGGCTGGGCCTACGAGCAGTACTTC. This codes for CASSRDRGWAYEQYF.

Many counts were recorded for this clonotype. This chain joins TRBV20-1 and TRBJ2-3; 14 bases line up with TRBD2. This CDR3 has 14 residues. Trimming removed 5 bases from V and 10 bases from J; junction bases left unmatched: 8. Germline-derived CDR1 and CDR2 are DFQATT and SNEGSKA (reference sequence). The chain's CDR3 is CSAPMGLAGAPQYF. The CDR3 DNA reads TGCAGTGCTCCTATGGGACTAGCGGGAGCCCCGCAGTATTTT.